The next 27 T cell receptor beta chains were all read from a single sample in a study of human T cells and chemical hapten exposure. A single record per CDR3 protein comes from TCRdb applying MiXCR to the RACE reads. The table lists about 96,000 distinct CDR3 sequences, approximately 8.6% of them singletons, with about 2% in the top ten. Time point here: patch test 2, 6 weeks after DPC sensitization. As to treatment: therapeutic diphenylcyclopropenone sensitization with weekly scalp DPC. Sample: whole blood, taken in connection with sensitization to the hapten diphenylcyclopropenone (DPC). Source of these receptors: a woman aged 40-49 years with alopecia areata. Some clones in this sample may be carry-over from other donors' samples.

The chain couples TRBV20-1 to TRBJ2-2; no definite D call. The germline V gene encodes CDR1 DFQATT and CDR2 SNEGSKA (reference sequence). The CDR3 totals 13 residues. The CDR3, as DNA: TGCCAGGTTTTAGGTCCGAACACCGGGGAGCTGTTTTTT. Translating it yields CQVLGPNTGELFF.

This clonotype has at least ten counts. The chain joins TRBV6-6 to TRBJ2-4; D gene uncertain. Germline V CDR1 and CDR2: MNHNY, SVGAGI (reference sequence). This CDR3 is 18 amino acids long. Trimming stripped 3 bases from V and 2 bases from J, with 20 bases between. CDR3 residues: CASSYTLDRVGPKNIQYF. For the CDR3, the DNA is TGTGCCAGCAGTTATACGCTAGATCGGGTTGGGCCCAAAAACATTCAGTACTTC.

This clonotype was counted between two and nine times. V and J are TRBV12-3 or TRBV12-4 and TRBJ1-2; possible D gene TRBD1, 5 bases. The V and J ends lost 7 bases and 8 bases respectively, with 17 bases between them. This CDR3 is built from 13 residues. CDR3: CASNPWGDPGYTF. The CDR3 coding sequence is TGTGCCAGCAATCCATGGGGGGACCCAGGCTACACCTTC.

This clonotype came up a few times. A much more abundant neighbour one base away suggests this may be a read error. The rearrangement links TRBV6-2 or TRBV6-3 to TRBJ2-3; D might be TRBD1 (5 bases). V was clipped by 6 bases and J by 6 bases, with 7 bases between them. This CDR3 has 11 amino acids. Germline CDR1 and CDR2: MNHEY and SVGEGT. The CDR3 DNA is TGTGCCAGCAGGACAGCCGATACGCAGTATTTT. It translates to CASRTADTQYF.

This clonotype came up many times. V and J are TRBV19 and TRBJ2-2; 8 bases are a match to TRBD2. After removal of 2 bases from V and 4 bases from J, the junction contained 6 bases not matched to a gene. Per the germline V gene, CDR1 is LNHDA and CDR2 is SQIVND (reference sequence). There are 16 residues in the CDR3. The chain's CDR3 is CASSISGGRSTGELFF. The CDR3 DNA reads TGTGCCAGTAGTATATCGGGCGGGAGGAGCACCGGGGAGCTGTTTTTT.

V is TRBV7-2 and J is TRBJ2-1; 9 bases match TRBD2. With V trimmed by 5 bases and J by 3 bases, 5 bases remained unmatched. This CDR3 has 15 residues. Germline values: CDR1 SGHTA, CDR2 FQGNSA. The CDR3 region is CASSPGTSYYNEQFF. The CDR3 DNA reads as TGTGCCAGCAGCCCGGGGACTAGCTACTACAATGAGCAGTTCTTC.

This clonotype was seen repeatedly, ten times or more. This rearrangement joins TRBV18 to TRBJ2-6, with D perhaps TRBD1 (5 bases). Per the germline V gene, CDR1 is KGHSH and CDR2 is LQKENI. Trimming removed 2 bases from V and 0 bases from J, with 11 bases in between. CDR3 size: 17 residues. This CDR3 reads CASSPDRLTSGANVLTF. The DNA of the CDR3 is TGTGCCAGCTCACCAGACAGACTCACCTCTGGGGCCAACGTCCTGACTTTC.

This clonotype came up many times. The V call is TRBV3-1, the J call TRBJ2-2; 10 positions match TRBD2. Germline V gives CDR1 LGHDT, CDR2 YNNKEL (reference sequence). Trimming took 5 bases from V and 7 from J; bases not matched to a gene: 10. The CDR3 runs 16 residues. DNA for the CDR3: TGTGCCAGCAGCTTCGGACTAGCGGAGTTCGGCGGGGAGCTGTTTTTT. Its protein is CASSFGLAEFGGELFF.

To note about this clonotype: A much larger clone lies one base from this, so it may be a read error. The chain couples TRBV28 to TRBJ2-2; D not certain. In germline, CDR1 is MDHEN, CDR2 SYDVKM. CDR3 size: 12 residues. V gave up 6 bases and J gave up 1 base, with 3 bases separating them. CDR3 in amino acids: CASRENTGELFF. The CDR3 region has the DNA TGTGCCAGCAGGGAGAACACCGGGGAGCTGTTTTTT.

This clonotype has ten or more counts. The genes are TRBV4-3 and TRBJ2-7; 8 bases agree with TRBD2. The CDR3 covers 15 residues. Germline CDR1 and CDR2: LGHNA and YSLEER. After removal of 1 base from V and 2 bases from J, the junction contained 4 bases not matched to a gene. CDR3 DNA sequence: TGCGCCAGCAGCCAAGGGACTAGCCGTGCCTACGAGCAGTACTTC. This translates into CASSQGTSRAYEQYF.

The V gene is TRBV29-1, the J gene TRBJ2-7; the match to TRBD1 covers 9 bases. The CDR3 runs 13 residues. The germline CDR1 and CDR2 sequences are SQVTM and ANQGSEA. V dropped 6 bases and J dropped 5; count of bases not matched to a gene: 8. This chain's CDR3 is CSVRRDREDEQYF. CDR3 in DNA: TGCAGCGTACGCCGGGACAGGGAGGACGAGCAGTACTTC.

V gene TRBV28 combines with J gene TRBJ2-5; 8 bases match TRBD2. The germline V gene encodes CDR1 MDHEN and CDR2 SYDVKM. The CDR3 runs to 16 residues. CDR3 DNA: TGTGTCATTCACCCGGGACTAGACTGGTACCAAGAGACCCAGTACTTC. Amino acids: CVIHPGLDWYQETQYF.

This chain connects TRBV7-3 to TRBJ2-2; TRBD2 agrees at 11 bases. The CDR3 loop spans 16 amino acids. The germline V gene encodes CDR1 SGHTA and CDR2 FQGTGA. Trimming removed 9 bases from V and 2 bases from J; junction bases left unmatched: 8. CDR3 sequence: CASSVGTSGNTGELFF. The DNA for the CDR3 is TGTGCCAGTTCGGTAGGGACTAGCGGTAACACCGGGGAGCTGTTTTTT.

The CDR3 here is CSARGVRSYEQYF. In nucleotides, the CDR3 is TGCAGTGCTAGAGGCGTGAGGTCCTACGAGCAGTACTTC. This chain joins TRBV20-1 and TRBJ2-7, with D uncertain. Germline V gene data show CDR1 as DFQATT and CDR2 as SNEGSKA (reference sequence). The ends were cut back, 1 base at V and 1 base at J, with 8 bases in the middle. This CDR3 is 13 amino acids long.

This clonotype was recorded many times. The chain recombines TRBV9 with TRBJ2-3, with 10 positions matching TRBD2. The germline V gene has CDR1 SGDLS and CDR2 YYNGEE. Trimming took 0 bases from V and 5 from J; bases not matched to a gene: 0. The CDR3 loop spans 14 amino acids. CDR3 sequence: CASSVGLAGDTQYF. The DNA of the CDR3 is TGTGCCAGCAGCGTAGGACTAGCGGGAGATACGCAGTATTTT.

This clonotype appeared many times. The chain couples TRBV7-6 to TRBJ2-2, with 7 positions matching TRBD2. Per germline, CDR1 SGHVS and CDR2 FNYEAQ. V lost 4 bases and J lost 4; bases outside the gene matches: 12. The CDR3 spans 17 residues. DNA for the CDR3: TGTGCCAGCAGCTCTTTGGTGGTAGCGGGTGTCACCGGGGAGCTGTTTTTT. It yields the protein CASSSLVVAGVTGELFF. The full variable domain, its missing parts supplied by reference TRBV7-6 and TRBJ2-2, is GAGVSQSPRYKVTKRGQDVALRCDPISGHVSLYWYRQALGQGPEFLTYFNYEAQQDKSGLPNDRFSAERPEGSISTLTIQRTEQRDSAMYRCASSSLVVAGVTGELFFGEGSRLTVL.

The sample holds a few counts of this clonotype. The J gene is TRBJ1-2, the V gene TRBV28; tentative D call: TRBD1 (5 bases). Germline CDR1 MDHEN, CDR2 SYDVKM. The CDR3 contains 15 residues. With 5 bases removed from V and 2 bases from J, the gap between germline ends came to 15 bases. This CDR3 is CASSTAGRMNYGYTF. The CDR3 coding sequence is TGTGCCAGCAGTACAGCGGGACGCATGAACTATGGCTACACCTTC.

This clonotype was counted only a few times. CDR3 amino acids: CASSDRGLTDTQYF. The CDR3 region has the DNA TGTGCCAGCAGTGACAGGGGGCTGACAGATACGCAGTATTTT. The V call is TRBV2, the J call TRBJ2-3; 8 bases match TRBD1. Germline CDR1 reads SNHLY; CDR2 reads FYNNEI. V gave up 3 bases and J gave up 3 bases; unmatched junction bases: 2. This CDR3 has 14 amino acids. The full variable domain, in which reference TRBV2 and TRBJ2-3 provide the parts outside the CDR3, is EPEVTQTPSHQVTQMGQEVILRCVPISNHLYFYWYRQILGQKVEFLVSFYNNEISEKSEIFDDQFSVERPDGSNFTLKIRSTKLEDSAMYFCASSDRGLTDTQYFGPGTRLTVL.

The sample holds many counts of this clonotype. This chain connects TRBV7-6 to TRBJ2-2; a weak D match, TRBD2 (6 bases). CDR3 size: 18 residues. Trimming took off 5 bases at V and 2 bases at J, with 21 bases between the two ends. The V gene's germline CDR1 is SGHVS and CDR2 FNYEAQ. The CDR3 bases are TGTGCCAGCAGCCCACTAGTGGGGGGACTCCTAAACACCGGGGAGCTGTTTTTT. Translation: CASSPLVGGLLNTGELFF.

Many counts were recorded for this clonotype. The genes are TRBV7-2 and TRBJ2-5; the match to TRBD2 covers 14 bases. The CDR3 consists of 18 residues. V dropped 5 bases and J dropped 1; count of bases not matched to a gene: 9. Germline assignment: CDR1 SGHTA and CDR2 FQGNSA. This chain's CDR3 is CASSPGLAGGILQETQYF. CDR3 in DNA: TGTGCCAGCAGCCCTGGACTAGCGGGAGGTATCCTCCAAGAGACCCAGTACTTC.

This clonotype showed up just a few times. The chain links TRBV6-5 to TRBJ2-1, with unresolved D. The germline V gene encodes CDR1 MNHEY and CDR2 SVGAGI. Trimming stripped 0 bases from V and 6 bases from J, with 9 bases between. The CDR3 is 14 amino acids. CDR3 sequence: CASSYSTGPNEQFF. The CDR3 DNA reads as TGTGCCAGCAGTTACTCGACCGGCCCCAATGAGCAGTTCTTC.

The V call is TRBV19, the J call TRBJ2-1; TRBD2 matches 7 bases. Unmatched junction bases numbered 3, after V lost 3 bases and J lost 4 bases. The germline V gene has CDR1 LNHDA and CDR2 SQIVND (reference sequence). The CDR3 has 14 residues. CDR3 in amino acids: CASSIVGGYNEQFF. The CDR3 coding sequence is TGTGCCAGTAGTATTGTGGGAGGGTACAATGAGCAGTTCTTC.

This clonotype was recorded a few times. The chain employs TRBV7-6 and TRBJ1-2; perhaps TRBD1 as D (6 bases). CDR1 is SGHVS, CDR2 FNYEAQ, per germline. Trimming left V 5 bases short and J 6 bases short, with 22 bases between. This CDR3 contains 16 residues. The CDR3 spells CASSDGAHREKDGYTF. The CDR3 bases are TGTGCCAGCAGCGACGGGGCGCACAGGGAAAAGGATGGCTACACCTTC.

Only a few counts were recorded for this clonotype. The chain is built from TRBV30 and TRBJ1-1; D call uncertain. Between the trimmed V and J ends, which lost 2 bases and 1 base, there was a span of 11 bases. The CDR3 has 14 residues. Germline-derived CDR1 and CDR2 are GTSNPN and SVGIG (reference sequence). CDR3 in amino acids: CAWSPSIENTEAFF. In DNA, the CDR3 is TGTGCCTGGAGTCCCTCTATCGAGAACACTGAAGCTTTCTTT.

In its sample, this clonotype was seen a few times. This chain joins TRBV7-2 and TRBJ1-4, with 7 nucleotides matching TRBD1. CDR1 is SGHTA, CDR2 FQGNSA, per germline. The CDR3 is 15 residues long. J gave up 7 bases and V 4 bases, and 9 bases lay outside the gene matches. The CDR3 region has the DNA TGTGCCAGCAGCTCCACGACAGGGCTCGGTGAAAAACTGTTTTTT. This gives the protein CASSSTTGLGEKLFF.

This clonotype was recorded a few times. The gene calls are TRBV5-6 and TRBJ2-2, with a tentative D call TRBD1 (6 bases). Germline assignment: CDR1 SGHDT and CDR2 YYEEEE. V was trimmed by 3 bases and J by 4 bases, leaving 16 bases between them. The CDR3 extends over 16 amino acids. The CDR3 here is CASSSLGVGGTGELFF. CDR3 in DNA: TGTGCCAGCAGCTCCCTTGGAGTAGGGGGCACCGGGGAGCTGTTTTTT.

This clonotype was picked up many times. This chain connects TRBV28 to TRBJ2-7, with unresolved D. Per germline, CDR1 MDHEN and CDR2 SYDVKM. The germline V and J ends were trimmed by 7 bases and 7 bases, with 14 bases remaining between them. This CDR3 spans 12 amino acids. The CDR3 here is CASTSDAEEQYF. Written as DNA, the CDR3 is TGTGCCAGCACCTCGGACGCGGAGGAGCAGTACTTC.